These 8 T cell receptor beta chains came from one sample sequenced in a study of blood T cell repertoires in COVID-19. The assay was immunoSEQ multiplex PCR, and TCRdb's table has in-frame clones only and misses some. Of approximately 290,000 clones listed, approximately 83% are singletons. The sample consisted of PBMCs or T cells enriched from blood (not recorded which). The receptors stem from a woman aged 30 to 39 who had recovered from COVID-19.

Only one count was recorded for this clone. J is TRBJ1-2 and V is TRBV2; D gene uncertain. V lost 3 bases, J lost 4 bases, and 9 bases lay in between. The CDR3 sequence is 13 residues long. Germline lookup yields CDR1 SNHLY and CDR2 FYNNEI. This chain's CDR3 is CASSERLPYGYTF. The CDR3 DNA follows: TGTGCCAGCAGTGAGCGACTGCCCTATGGCTACACCTTC.

The chain uses TRBV4-1 and TRBJ1-2; unclear D gene. Between the trimmed V and J ends, which lost 2 bases and 6 bases, there was a span of 16 bases. The V gene's germline CDR1 is MGHRA and CDR2 YSYEKL. This CDR3 has 15 amino acids. The CDR3 here is CASSQPFWQKDGYTF. The CDR3 nucleotides read TGCGCCAGCAGCCAACCGTTTTGGCAAAAAGATGGCTACACCTTC.

The chain combines TRBV5-8 with TRBJ2-1; weak D call: TRBD1 (5 bases). The CDR3 covers 17 residues. CDR1 and CDR2 (germline): SGHTS, YDEGEE. V was cut by 2 bases and J by 4 bases, with 19 bases left in between. This CDR3 is CASSFSSGRALYNEQFF. In DNA form, the CDR3 reads TGTGCCAGCAGCTTCTCCTCGGGCAGGGCGCTTTACAATGAGCAGTTCTTC.

This clone was seen once. This sequence joins TRBV3-1 (or the pseudogene TRBV3-2) and TRBJ1-6; D unresolved. Trimming took 0 bases from V and 4 from J, leaving 7 bases between them. Germline CDR1 LGHDT, CDR2 YNNKEL (reference sequence). CDR3 length: 15 residues. The DNA for the CDR3 is TGTGCCAGCAGCCAAGATCGGGGATATAATTCACCCCTCCACTTT. Its translation: CASSQDRGYNSPLHF.

This clone appeared a few times. The chain links TRBV14 to TRBJ2-7; D is uncertain. Trimming pared 5 bases from V and 0 bases from J, leaving 8 bases between. Germline loops: CDR1 SGHDN, CDR2 FVKESK. This CDR3 comprises 13 residues. The CDR3: CASSWSGSYEQYF. CDR3 sequence (DNA): TGTGCCAGCAGCTGGAGTGGCTCCTACGAGCAGTACTTC.

The CDR3 DNA sequence: TGTGCCAGCAGCCAAGGCGGGACTAGCGGGACCAACAATGAGCAGTTCTTC. This codes for CASSQGGTSGTNNEQFF. V usage is TRBV3-1 (or the pseudogene TRBV3-2) and J usage is TRBJ2-1; TRBD2 matches 13 bases. The ends lost 1 base at V and 5 bases at J; junction bases unmatched: 5. Looked up from germline, CDR1 is LGHDT and CDR2 is YNNKEL (reference sequence). This CDR3 is 17 amino acids long.

The chain uses TRBV19 and TRBJ2-1; D gene uncertain. CDR1 and CDR2 from the germline V gene are LNHDA and SQIVND (reference sequence). V dropped 3 bases and J dropped 0 bases, with 9 bases sitting between them. The CDR3 has 15 amino acids. The CDR3 here is CASSIPHSSYNEQFF. In nucleotides, the CDR3 is TGTGCCAGTAGTATCCCCCACAGCTCCTACAATGAGCAGTTCTTC.

This chain joins TRBV7-3 and TRBJ1-2, with TRBD1 as a possible D gene (6 bases). Trimming cost V 4 bases and J 2 bases, with 14 bases left between them. The CDR3 has 15 amino acids. Germline assignment: CDR1 SGHTA and CDR2 FQGTGA. CDR3: CASSYRQAKNYGYTF. Here the CDR3 DNA reads TGTGCCAGCAGCTACAGACAGGCGAAAAACTATGGCTACACCTTC.